This TCR beta chain was observed in a study of T cell responses to AZD1222 COVID-19 vaccine. Whole-study context: Second doses at about 4 or about 12 weeks were pooled.

The CDR3 length is 14 residues. Germline values: CDR1 SQVTM, CDR2 ANQGSEA. The V end was cut by 7 bases, the J end by 0 bases, with 15 bases between. Findings and limits, study-wide: Across spike, vaccine-associated CD4 TCRs were found, dominant at 160-218 and 743-854. Epitopes outside B.1.351 and B.1.1.7 mutated regions reportedly drew nearly half of spike TCRs.

Produced via immunoSEQ multiplex PCR; TCRdb's table is partial and in-frame only. Found here are roughly 76,000 clones, approximately 91% of them singletons; the top ten hold approximately 10%. As regards this clone: The antigen remains unidentified.

The sequenced sample was peripheral blood, obtained on day 0 of AZD1222 vaccination. This chain connects TRBV29-1 to TRBJ1-1; the D gene is possibly TRBD1 (5 bases). The sequence derives from an adult in good health. CDR3 protein: CSAVVTALNTEAFF. CDR3 DNA: TGCAGCGCCGTGGTGACAGCTCTGAACACTGAAGCTTTCTTT.